The rows below give T cell receptor beta chains drawn from one sample of a study of T-cell memory formation after mild COVID-19. TCRdb itself ran the 5' RACE reads through MiXCR, one entry per CDR3 protein. The sample shows 350,000 to 500,000 distinct CDR3 sequences, about 22% of them seen only once. The sequencing sample was made of PBMCs or a T cell subset sorted from them (not recorded which). The source is an adult woman who had mild COVID-19 (a few samples of this study predate the infection). Cell type and time point are not known. Both conserved end residues are trimmed from each CDR3. Each record gives: V gene, J gene, CDR3 protein.

>TRBV5-1|TRBJ2-7
ASSLGTGPYEQY
>TRBV7-2|TRBJ2-5
ASSFGGAQTQY
>TRBV6-1|TRBJ1-3
ASSERVSGNTIY
>TRBV7-9|TRBJ1-5
ASSLGGNNQPQH
>TRBV6-5|TRBJ1-2
ASSLGTGTSGYT
>TRBV19|TRBJ2-2
ASSMGRGTGELF
>TRBV12-3/TRBV12-4|TRBJ1-5
ASSSFGGGNQPQH
>TRBV11-2|TRBJ1-1
ASSLHRVGTEAF
>TRBV7-6|TRBJ2-3
ASRELAGAGIDTQY
>TRBV7-3|TRBJ2-1
ASSLNLQGNRL
>TRBV7-9|TRBJ2-5
ASSWGQGLETQY
>TRBV4-1|TRBJ2-5
ASSQEPRLGETQY
>TRBV12-3/TRBV12-4|TRBJ1-2
ASSWGTGPYGYT
>TRBV20-1|TRBJ1-6
SANTDRGNYNSPLH